The 23 T cell receptor beta chains listed next were all sequenced from one sample in a study of blood T cell repertoires in COVID-19. Libraries were prepared by immunoSEQ multiplex PCR; TCRdb keeps only in-frame clonotypes and omits some of them. This table holds about 150,000 clones, 80% to 90% found once. The sample was peripheral blood. The receptors shown here come from a woman between 35 and 50 years old with acute or convalescent COVID-19.

The V and J genes are TRBV11-2 and TRBJ2-6, with D tentatively TRBD1 (5 bases). V lost 5 bases and J 0 bases, leaving 17 bases between the germline ends. Looked up from germline, CDR1 is SGHAT and CDR2 is FQNNGV. The CDR3 runs to 18 residues. CDR3 amino acids: CASSRQSKLSSGANVLTF. The CDR3, as DNA: TGTGCCAGCAGCCGACAGAGTAAGTTGAGCTCTGGGGCCAACGTCCTGACTTTC.

V is TRBV19 and J is TRBJ1-5; 11 nucleotides agree with TRBD1. CDR1 and CDR2 from the germline V gene are LNHDA and SQIVND (reference sequence). After removal of 5 bases from V and 3 bases from J, the junction contained 6 bases not matched to a gene. The CDR3 is 16 residues long. CDR3 sequence: CASSSRDRGYNQPQHF. The DNA for the CDR3 is TGTGCCAGTAGTTCAAGGGACAGGGGGTACAATCAGCCCCAGCATTTT. Full variable domain (missing parts from reference TRBV19 and TRBJ1-5): DGGITQSPKYLFRKEGQNVTLSCEQNLNHDAMYWYRQDPGQGLRLIYYSQIVNDFQKGDIAEGYSVSREKKESFPLTVTSAQKNPTAFYLCASSSRDRGYNQPQHFGDGTRLSIL.

The genes are TRBV3-1 (or the pseudogene TRBV3-2) and TRBJ1-4; D is unclear. This CDR3 is built from 14 residues. V lost 0 bases and J lost 7, with 9 bases in between. Germline lookup yields CDR1 LGHDT and CDR2 YNNKEL (reference sequence). The DNA of the CDR3 is TGTGCCAGCAGCCAAGAGGAGGTTGTTGAAAAACTGTTTTTT. It translates to CASSQEEVVEKLFF.

This chain links TRBV13 with TRBJ2-1; D not resolved. Germline values: CDR1 PRHDT, CDR2 FYEKMQ (reference sequence). The germline V and J ends were trimmed by 5 bases and 6 bases, with 8 bases remaining between them. This CDR3 contains 12 residues. The CDR3 reads CASSVSLNEQFF. Written as DNA, the CDR3 is TGTGCCAGCAGCGTCAGTCTCAATGAGCAGTTCTTC.

The chain joins TRBV7-9 to TRBJ2-7, with D tentatively TRBD1 (5 bases). The CDR3 sequence is 14 residues long. The V gene's germline CDR1 is SEHNR and CDR2 FQNEAQ (reference sequence). The ends were cut back, 5 bases at V and 0 bases at J, with 11 bases in the middle. The CDR3 here is CASSQGTDSYEQYF. CDR3 in DNA: TGTGCCAGCAGCCAGGGCACGGACTCCTACGAGCAGTACTTC.

The gene calls are TRBV5-8 and TRBJ1-2; the match to TRBD1 covers 10 bases. The CDR3 spans 16 residues. The germline CDR1 and CDR2 sequences are SGHTS and YDEGEE. With V trimmed by 3 bases and J by 5 bases, 10 bases remained unmatched. The CDR3 DNA is TGTGCCAGCAGCTGGGGACAGGGGCGTATCGGGTATGGCTACACCTTC. It codes for CASSWGQGRIGYGYTF.

This clone was seen a few times. Other DNA sequences in this sample translate to the same CDR3. The chain carries TRBV6-6 and TRBJ1-1, with TRBD1 identical over 7 bases. Germline V gene sequence: CDR1 MNHNY, CDR2 SVGAGI (reference sequence). CDR3 length equals 14 residues. The trim removed 5 bases at V and 0 bases at J, leaving 3 bases unmatched. Here the CDR3 reads CASSPTGMNTEAFF. CDR3 nucleotide sequence: TGTGCCAGCAGTCCGACAGGGATGAACACTGAAGCTTTCTTT.

The chain is built from TRBV10-3 and TRBJ2-1; 8 nucleotides agree with TRBD1. The CDR3 length is 12 residues. Trimming cost V 11 bases and J 6 bases; bases outside gene matches: 6. Germline V gene data show CDR1 as ENHRY and CDR2 as SYGVKD. CDR3 nucleotide sequence: TGTGCCTGCGGACAGGGCCCCAATGAGCAGTTCTTC. Residues: CACGQGPNEQFF.

The chain combines TRBV9 with TRBJ1-2, with 7 positions matching TRBD1. Germline CDR1 SGDLS, CDR2 YYNGEE. V gave up 0 bases and J gave up 2 bases; unmatched junction bases: 10. The CDR3 runs 17 residues. CDR3 nucleotide sequence: TGTGCCAGCAGCGTAGGTTTCGCGAGACAGGGCAACTATGGCTACACCTTC. The encoded protein is CASSVGFARQGNYGYTF.

This clone appeared a few times. The chain has TRBV6-5 and TRBJ2-2, with D unresolved. Trimming took off 6 bases at V and 3 bases at J, with 11 bases between the two ends. The CDR3 has 14 amino acids. CDR1 MNHEY and CDR2 SVGAGI come from the germline V gene. In nucleotides, the CDR3 is TGTGCCAGCAGCCCCTCCGGGTACACCGGGGAGCTGTTTTTT. As protein: CASSPSGYTGELFF.

The chain is built from TRBV12-5 and TRBJ1-1; tentatively, D is TRBD1 (5 bases). V lost 2 bases and J lost 1, with 11 bases in between. Per germline, CDR1 LGHNT and CDR2 FRNRAP. This CDR3 is 15 amino acids long. The CDR3 spells CASGLFIQENTEAFF. CDR3 sequence (DNA): TGTGCTAGTGGTTTGTTTATACAGGAGAACACTGAAGCTTTCTTT. The full variable domain, with the rest looked up from reference TRBV12-5 and TRBJ1-1, is DARVTQTPRHKVTEMGQEVTMRCQPILGHNTVFWYRQTMMQGLELLAYFRNRAPLDDSGMPKDRFSAEMPDATLATLKIQPSEPRDSAVYFCASGLFIQENTEAFFGQGTRLTVV.

The sample holds one count of this clone. The chain carries TRBV5-4 and TRBJ1-1; D gene uncertain. CDR1 is SGHNT and CDR2 is YYREEE in the germline V gene (reference sequence). The CDR3 totals 14 residues. V was cut by 2 bases and J by 1 base, with 9 bases left in between. As DNA, the CDR3 is TGTGCCAGCAGCTTTACAGTCGAGAACACTGAAGCTTTCTTT. It translates to CASSFTVENTEAFF.

This clone showed up just once. The rearrangement joins TRBV6-4 to TRBJ2-7, with 10 nucleotides matching TRBD1. The germline CDR1 and CDR2 sequences are MRHNA and SNTAGT. This CDR3 has 15 residues. The trim removed 8 bases at V and 6 bases at J, leaving 13 bases unmatched. The CDR3 sequence is CASLVPGQGSGEQYF. The CDR3 DNA sequence: TGTGCCAGCCTAGTCCCGGGACAGGGGTCGGGCGAGCAGTACTTC.

The chain has TRBV11-2 and TRBJ2-3, with unresolved D. The CDR3 consists of 14 residues. Germline V gene lookup returns CDR1 SGHAT and CDR2 FQNNGV. V was pared by 5 bases and J by 6 bases, with 15 bases between. The CDR3 sequence is CASSVGNQVDTQYF. The CDR3 DNA reads TGTGCCAGCAGCGTCGGAAACCAGGTGGATACGCAGTATTTT. The full variable domain, rest sourced from reference TRBV11-2 and TRBJ2-3, is EAGVAQSPRYKIIEKRQSVAFWCNPISGHATLYWYQQILGQGPKLLIQFQNNGVVDDSQLPKDRFSAERLKGVDSTLKIQPAKLEDSAVYLCASSVGNQVDTQYFGPGTRLTVL.

The rearrangement links TRBV6-1 to TRBJ1-5; TRBD1 matches at 7 bases. This CDR3 comprises 18 residues. Germline V CDR1 and CDR2: MNHNS, SASEGT. Germline trimming cut 0 bases from V and 0 bases from J; bases unmatched to any gene: 8. CDR3 coding DNA: TGTGCCAGCAGTGAAGCTTCAGGGGGGATTAATAGCAATCAGCCCCAGCATTTT. Translated: CASSEASGGINSNQPQHF.

This clone was seen a few times. The chain combines TRBV10-2 with TRBJ1-1; weak D call: TRBD1 (5 bases). V was clipped by 6 bases and J by 5 bases, with 13 bases between them. The germline V gene encodes CDR1 WSHSY and CDR2 SAAADI. There are 13 residues in the CDR3. The CDR3 DNA follows: TGCGCCAGCAGGGGACGCGGAGGGACTGAAGCTTTCTTT. Translated: CASRGRGGTEAFF.

The genes are TRBV7-6 and TRBJ2-5; 10 nucleotides line up with TRBD1. Trimming took 5 bases from V and 4 from J; bases not matched to a gene: 4. From germline, CDR1 is SGHVS and CDR2 FNYEAQ. This CDR3 is 14 amino acids long. The CDR3 reads CASSETGGRETQYF. CDR3 sequence (DNA): TGTGCCAGCAGCGAGACAGGGGGCCGAGAGACCCAGTACTTC.

This rearrangement joins TRBV5-6 to TRBJ2-3; 8 bases map to TRBD1. The CDR3 loop spans 15 amino acids. Germline CDR1 is SGHDT and CDR2 is YYEEEE. The junction had 7 bases not matched to a gene; V was cut back by 3 bases and J by 4 bases. The CDR3 nucleotides are TGTGCCAGCAGCTACGGACAGGGATCATCAGATACGCAGTATTTT. Translating gives CASSYGQGSSDTQYF. The full variable domain, completed using reference TRBV5-6 and TRBJ2-3, is DAGVTQSPTHLIKTRGQQVTLRCSPKSGHDTVSWYQQALGQGPQFIFQYYEEEERQRGNFPDRFSGHQFPNYSSELNVNALLLGDSALYLCASSYGQGSSDTQYFGPGTRLTVL.

The chain carries TRBV4-1 and TRBJ2-5; 8 nucleotides match TRBD2. V lost 0 bases and J lost 5; bases outside the gene matches: 14. The germline CDR1 and CDR2 sequences are MGHRA and YSYEKL. This CDR3 region has 18 residues. CDR3 sequence (DNA): TGCGCCAGCAGCCAAGATTGGCAAGGAGGGCTAGCGGGCGAGACCCAGTACTTC. This encodes CASSQDWQGGLAGETQYF.

The rearrangement uses TRBV19 and TRBJ2-1, with 7 positions matching TRBD2. This CDR3 is 16 amino acids long. The V and J ends lost 6 bases and 2 bases, in that order; junction bases with no gene match: 10. Germline CDR1 and CDR2: LNHDA and SQIVND (reference sequence). Here the CDR3 reads CASRSGGPRTYNEQFF. Written as DNA, the CDR3 is TGTGCCAGTAGATCGGGGGGACCAAGGACCTACAATGAGCAGTTCTTC.

The chain joins TRBV6-1 to TRBJ1-4; unclear D gene. Trimming pared 2 bases from V and 10 bases from J, leaving 20 bases between. CDR1 and CDR2 from the germline V gene are MNHNS and SASEGT. There are 16 residues in the CDR3. CDR3 loop: CASSEPSYLVVGKLFF. The CDR3, as DNA: TGTGCCAGCAGTGAACCTAGTTATTTAGTGGTGGGAAAACTGTTTTTT.

This chain joins TRBV24-1 and TRBJ2-2; 8 bases are a match to TRBD2. Germline CDR1 reads KGHDR; CDR2 reads SFDVKD. The CDR3 has 14 residues. V lost 5 bases, J lost 4 bases, and 2 bases stayed unmatched. CDR3 nucleotides: TGTGCCACCAGTGTCGCGGGGGGCACCGGGGAGCTGTTTTTT. It translates to CATSVAGGTGELFF.

This chain uses TRBV12-5 with TRBJ1-3; D may be TRBD1 (5 bases). Trimming stripped 6 bases from V and 0 bases from J, with 9 bases between. Germline V lookup: CDR1 LGHNT, CDR2 FRNRAP. The CDR3 sequence is 14 residues long. CDR3 coding DNA: TGTGCTAGTGGCGGGGGTAGCTCTGGAAACACCATATATTTT. Its translation: CASGGGSSGNTIYF.